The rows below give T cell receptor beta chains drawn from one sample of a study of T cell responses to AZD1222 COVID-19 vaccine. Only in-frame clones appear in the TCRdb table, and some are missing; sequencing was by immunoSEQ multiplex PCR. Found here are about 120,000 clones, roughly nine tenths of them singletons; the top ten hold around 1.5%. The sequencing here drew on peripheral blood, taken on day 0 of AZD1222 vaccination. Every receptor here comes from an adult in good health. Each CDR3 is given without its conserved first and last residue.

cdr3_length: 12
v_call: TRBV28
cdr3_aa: ASSPAQGARGYT

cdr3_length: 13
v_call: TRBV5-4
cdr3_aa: ASRLRDRGGYGYT

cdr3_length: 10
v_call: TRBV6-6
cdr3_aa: ASSLTGQPQH

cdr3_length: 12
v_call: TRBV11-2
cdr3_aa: ASSLQGLGTEAF

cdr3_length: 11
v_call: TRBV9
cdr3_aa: ASSVGTDYGYT

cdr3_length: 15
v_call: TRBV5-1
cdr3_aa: ASSLVPSGGEYNEQF

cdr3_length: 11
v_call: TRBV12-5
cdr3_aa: ASGLMEQGAGT

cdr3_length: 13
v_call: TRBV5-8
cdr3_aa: ASSPPAGGWNEQF

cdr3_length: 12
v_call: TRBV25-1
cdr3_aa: ASSEYSRDEKLF

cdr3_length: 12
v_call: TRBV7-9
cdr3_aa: ASSSFTGEDTQY

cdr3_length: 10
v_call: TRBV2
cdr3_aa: ASSGGNQPQH

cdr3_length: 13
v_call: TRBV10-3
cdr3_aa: AISDPRTGQETQY

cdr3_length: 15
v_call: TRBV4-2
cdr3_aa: ASSQDRTRNSNTEAF

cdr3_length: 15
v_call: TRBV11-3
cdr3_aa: ASSFGRRGPPYNEQF

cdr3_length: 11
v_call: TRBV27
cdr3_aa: ASGRQGNTEAF

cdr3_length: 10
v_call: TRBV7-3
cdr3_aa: ASSYPRGELF

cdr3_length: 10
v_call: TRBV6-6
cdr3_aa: ASGTPRDTQY

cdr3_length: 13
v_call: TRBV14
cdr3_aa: ASSPPWAGLNEQF

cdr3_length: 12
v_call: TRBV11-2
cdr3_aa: ASSPQLGTGELF

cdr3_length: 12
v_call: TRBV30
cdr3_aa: AWSVLSSNQPQH

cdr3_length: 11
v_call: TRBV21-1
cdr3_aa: ASTGAGYNEQF

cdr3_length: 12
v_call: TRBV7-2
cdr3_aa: ASSFGRGTYGYT

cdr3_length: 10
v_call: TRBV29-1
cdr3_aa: SVEGKGIEAF

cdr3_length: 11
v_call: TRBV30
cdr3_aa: AWSPNGGTEAF

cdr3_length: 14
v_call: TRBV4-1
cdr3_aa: ASSQEFIRVVEKLF

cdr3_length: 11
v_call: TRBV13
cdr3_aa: ASSFNMGTEAF

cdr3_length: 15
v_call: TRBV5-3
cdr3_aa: ARRPSRDRANNEKLF

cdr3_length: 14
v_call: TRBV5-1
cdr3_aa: ASSLTSGANTGELF

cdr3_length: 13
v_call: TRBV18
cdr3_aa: ASSPRGANTGELF

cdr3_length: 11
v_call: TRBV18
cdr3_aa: ASSPASSYEQY

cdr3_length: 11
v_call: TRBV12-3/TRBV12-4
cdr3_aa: ASSFTTDQPQH

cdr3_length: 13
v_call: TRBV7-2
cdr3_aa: ASSQHRGLNYGYT